This is a list of T cell receptor beta chains from one sample in a study of cytomegalovirus exposure and HLA in healthy donors. The protocol was immunoSEQ multiplex PCR, while the TCRdb copy is restricted to in-frame clones and leaves out a portion. The repertoire holds 100,000 to 120,000 clones, with about 85% as singletons. The specimen sequenced was PBMCs. These receptor sequences come from a woman aged 18-29 years in good health and CMV-seropositive. The CDR3 runs from the conserved cysteine through the conserved F or W. The D gene is left open where the match is weak. Clone size is shown for a subset of rows, as once, few, many or a class of expanded clone.

clone_size j_call d_call v_call cdr3_aa cdr3_nt
- TRBJ1-1 TRBD1 TRBV6-5 CASRPTGLGTEAFF TGTGCCAGCAGACCGACAGGGTTGGGGACTGAAGCTTTCTTT
- TRBJ1-1 - TRBV10-2 CASSEQGLLAFF TGCGCCAGCAGTGAGCAGGGGCTGTTGGCTTTCTTT
- TRBJ2-2 - TRBV10-3 CAISQSAGGSGELFF TGTGCCATCAGTCAATCCGCTGGCGGGTCCGGGGAGCTGTTTTTT
- TRBJ1-2 - TRBV9 CASSVEPNNYGYTF TGTGCCAGCAGCGTAGAGCCGAATAACTATGGCTACACCTTC
- TRBJ2-1 TRBD1 TRBV28 CASSPTPQGANNEQFF TGTGCCAGCAGTCCTACCCCCCAGGGGGCCAACAATGAGCAGTTCTTC
- TRBJ2-2 - TRBV6-5 CASQVGDTGELFF TGTGCCAGCCAAGTCGGGGACACCGGGGAGCTGTTTTTT
once TRBJ2-7 - TRBV6-5 CASSQDRYSYEQYF TGTGCCAGCAGTCAAGACAGGTACTCCTACGAGCAGTACTTC
- TRBJ1-6 - TRBV29-1 CSAGEGNNSPLHF TGCAGCGCAGGAGAGGGTAATAATTCACCCCTCCACTTT
- TRBJ2-7 - TRBV28 CASSLDRSPYEQYF TGTGCCAGCAGCCTCGACAGGAGCCCCTACGAGCAGTACTTC
- TRBJ2-3 TRBD2 TRBV4-1 CASSQGGLAGVADTQYF TGCGCCAGCAGCCAAGGTGGCCTAGCGGGGGTCGCAGATACGCAGTATTTT
few TRBJ2-7 TRBD2 TRBV2 CASGSERGGSYEQYF TGTGCGTCGGGGAGCGAGCGGGGGGGTTCCTACGAGCAGTACTTC
once TRBJ1-1 - TRBV28 CASSPPMDITEAFF TGTGCCAGCAGTCCCCCAATGGACATCACTGAAGCTTTCTTT
- TRBJ2-1 TRBD1 TRBV9 CASSPTGTGYNEQFF TGTGCCAGCAGCCCGACCGGGACAGGGTACAATGAGCAGTTCTTC
- TRBJ2-1 TRBD1 TRBV5-1 CASSLGGTDYYNEQFF TGCGCCAGCAGCTTGGGTGGGACAGATTATTACAATGAGCAGTTCTTC
- TRBJ2-1 - TRBV28 CASSLPYSDLLTYNEQFF TGTGCCAGCAGTTTACCATACTCGGACTTACTTACCTACAATGAGCAGTTCTTC
- TRBJ1-5 - TRBV5-6 CASSSQQGYSNQPQHF TGTGCCAGCAGCTCGCAGCAGGGATATAGCAATCAGCCCCAGCATTTT
- TRBJ2-7 TRBD1 TRBV29-1 CSVGDRGEQYF TGCAGCGTTGGGGACAGGGGCGAGCAGTACTTC
- TRBJ2-1 - TRBV19 CASARHREGNEQFF TGTGCCAGCGCACGTCACAGGGAAGGCAATGAGCAGTTCTTC
- TRBJ1-2 - TRBV19 CASRSHVSGGYTF TGTGCCAGTAGGAGCCACGTAAGTGGTGGCTACACCTTC
- TRBJ2-7 TRBD1 TRBV2 CASSEILGQVYSYEQYF TGTGCCAGCAGTGAAATATTAGGACAGGTATACTCCTACGAGCAGTACTTC
- TRBJ2-1 - TRBV28 CASSFPQDLYNEQFF TGTGCCAGCAGTTTTCCCCAAGACTTATACAATGAGCAGTTCTTC
- TRBJ2-3 - TRBV29-1 CSVRAGTDTQYF TGCAGCGTACGGGCGGGGACAGATACGCAGTATTTT
- TRBJ2-1 - TRBV5-1 CASRGESYNEQFF TGCGCCAGCAGAGGGGAATCCTACAATGAGCAGTTCTTC
- TRBJ2-5 TRBD2 TRBV30 CASTGTSVQETQYF TGTGCCTCCACCGGGACTAGCGTACAAGAGACCCAGTACTTC
- TRBJ2-7 - TRBV29-1 CSVAYTGSYEQYF TGCAGCGTGGCCTATACAGGGTCCTACGAGCAGTACTTC
- TRBJ2-7 TRBD1 TRBV6-6 CATRQGSYEQYF TGTGCCACCCGACAGGGCTCCTACGAGCAGTACTTC
- TRBJ2-1 TRBD2 TRBV9 CASSISVEASGRFDEQFF TGTGCCAGCAGTATAAGCGTAGAGGCTAGCGGGAGGTTCGATGAGCAGTTCTTC
- TRBJ2-7 TRBD1 TRBV5-1 CASSFWTGEYEQYF TGCGCCAGCAGCTTCTGGACAGGCGAATACGAGCAGTACTTC
- TRBJ2-7 TRBD1 TRBV7-9 CASSLGQGAKQYF TGTGCCAGCAGCTTAGGACAGGGGGCTAAGCAGTACTTC
- TRBJ1-2 - TRBV27 CASSLSPGSGYTF TGTGCCAGCAGTTTGAGCCCGGGGAGTGGCTACACCTTC
- TRBJ2-1 - TRBV27 CASGGGGPNEQFF TGTGCCAGCGGCGGGGGCGGGCCCAATGAGCAGTTCTTC
- TRBJ2-7 TRBD1 TRBV6-5 CASSYSGDSGEQYF TGTGCCAGCAGTTACTCGGGGGACAGCGGCGAGCAGTACTTC
- TRBJ2-6 TRBD1 TRBV29-1 CSALLTGWKGANVLTF TGCAGCGCCCTCCTGACAGGGTGGAAAGGGGCCAACGTCCTGACTTTC
- TRBJ1-2 - TRBV6-5 CASSYTGSYGYTF TGTGCCAGCAGCTATACAGGGTCCTATGGCTACACCTTC
- TRBJ2-7 TRBD1 TRBV4-1 CASSGQGKSYEQYF TGCGCCAGCAGCGGACAGGGGAAGTCCTACGAGCAGTACTTC
few TRBJ1-6 TRBD1 TRBV5-4 CASSPGQGAQKSPLHF TGTGCCAGCAGCCCTGGACAGGGGGCGCAAAAATCACCCCTCCACTTT
- TRBJ1-5 - TRBV28 CASSLQAGAVSNQPQHF TGTGCCAGCAGTCTTCAAGCAGGGGCCGTTAGCAATCAGCCCCAGCATTTT
- TRBJ2-3 TRBD2 TRBV6-5 CASSYSSGRPLDTQYF TGTGCCAGCAGTTACTCGAGCGGGAGGCCCCTTGATACGCAGTATTTT
- TRBJ2-7 TRBD2 TRBV13 CASSPGTSFYEQYF TGTGCCAGCAGCCCGGGGACTAGCTTCTACGAGCAGTACTTC
- TRBJ2-3 - TRBV5-1 CASSRTPGTDTQYF TGCGCCAGCAGCCGTACTCCGGGCACAGATACGCAGTATTTT
few TRBJ2-5 TRBD1 TRBV25-1 CASTGGGMETQYF TGTGCCAGTACAGGGGGCGGAATGGAGACCCAGTACTTC